A single sample is the source of the 19 T cell receptor beta chains below, sequenced in a study of CD8+ T cells in alopecia areata. RNA extraction and reverse transcription yielded cDNA as sequencing template. TCRdb's copy holds only in-frame clones and misses some; the assay was immunoSEQ multiplex PCR. In the table there are over 150,000 clones, about 48% of which are singletons. The treatment here: oral pan-JAK inhibitor, 5-10 mg twice daily. The material was CD8+ T cells sorted from blood, obtained at week 24, from a patient treated with tofacitinib. These receptors came from a human donor with alopecia areata.

This clone was recorded a few times. In nucleotides, the CDR3 is TGTGCCAGCAGCTACCCGGACAGGGGGCCCTACGAGCAGTACTTC. Translated: CASSYPDRGPYEQYF. J is TRBJ2-7 and V is TRBV11-2, with 11 bases identical to TRBD1. J gave up 2 bases and V 4 bases, and 4 bases lay outside the gene matches. Germline V gene sequence: CDR1 SGHAT, CDR2 FQNNGV. There are 15 residues in the CDR3.

This chain uses TRBV11-2 with TRBJ2-6, with no clear D. The V end was cut by 8 bases, the J end by 0 bases, with 2 bases between. CDR1 is SGHAT, CDR2 FQNNGV, per germline. There are 12 residues in the CDR3. Here the CDR3 reads CASHSGANVLTF. The CDR3, as DNA: TGTGCCAGCCACTCTGGGGCCAACGTCCTGACTTTC.

This clone was seen a few times. This chain joins TRBV6-6 and TRBJ1-5; D gene uncertain. The ends were cut back, 5 bases at V and 4 bases at J, with 12 bases in the middle. The CDR3 length is 14 residues. From germline, CDR1 is MNHNY and CDR2 SVGAGI (reference sequence). CDR3 DNA sequence: TGTGCCAGCAGTCGCGAATACTCAAATCAGCCCCAGCATTTT. Translated, it gives CASSREYSNQPQHF.

This clone was recorded a few times. The rearrangement joins TRBV30 to TRBJ1-2; D may be TRBD1 (6 bases). CDR1 is GTSNPN and CDR2 is SVGIG in the germline V gene (reference sequence). The CDR3 runs to 13 residues. V lost 3 bases and J 8 bases, leaving 16 bases between the germline ends. In DNA, the CDR3 is TGTGCCTGGAGGGCAGGACAGTTGAACGGCTACACCTTC. The encoded protein is CAWRAGQLNGYTF. Drawing the rest from reference TRBV30 and TRBJ1-2, the complete variable domain is SQTIHQWPATLVQPVGSPLSLECTVEGTSNPNLYWYRQAAGRGLQLLFYSVGIGQISSEVPQNLSASRPQDRQFILSSKKLLLSDSGFYLCAWRAGQLNGYTFGSGTRLTVV.

The chain links TRBV29-1 to TRBJ2-3; D is unclear. The CDR3 covers 12 residues. Trimming shortened V by 2 bases and J by 6 bases, and 9 bases separated the two germline ends. The germline V gene encodes CDR1 SQVTM and CDR2 ANQGSEA. The CDR3 bases are TGCAGCGTTGAAAAGGGCGACGATACGCAGTATTTT. Translating it yields CSVEKGDDTQYF.

This sequence joins TRBV4-3 and TRBJ1-4; 7 bases align to TRBD1. V gave up 1 base and J gave up 5 bases; unmatched junction bases: 10. This CDR3 is built from 17 residues. CDR1 is LGHNA and CDR2 is YSLEER in the germline V gene. CDR3 region: CASSQVSQGQLNEKLFF. CDR3 nucleotides: TGCGCCAGCAGCCAAGTTAGCCAGGGACAGTTAAATGAAAAACTGTTTTTT.

The chain uses TRBV19 and TRBJ1-5, with D unresolved. V gave up 3 bases and J gave up 9 bases, with 12 bases separating them. Germline CDR1 and CDR2: LNHDA and SQIVND (reference sequence). The CDR3 is 13 amino acids. This CDR3 reads CASSISAGGPQHF. In nucleotides, the CDR3 is TGTGCCAGTAGTATCTCTGCAGGTGGGCCCCAGCATTTT.

This clone has a single count. CDR3 in DNA: TGCGCCAGCAGCTTGGGACAGGGCAGGAACGAGCAGTACTTC. Protein product: CASSLGQGRNEQYF. The V call is TRBV5-1, the J call TRBJ2-7; 7 nucleotides agree with TRBD1. In germline, CDR1 is SGHRS, CDR2 YFSETQ. The CDR3 contains 14 residues. V dropped 0 bases and J dropped 5; count of bases not matched to a gene: 5.

The rearrangement uses TRBV12-5 and TRBJ1-1, with D unclear. CDR1 and CDR2 (germline): LGHNT, FRNRAP. V was trimmed by 1 base and J by 3 bases, leaving 3 bases between them. The CDR3 covers 12 residues. The CDR3 spells CASGLGDTEAFF. In nucleotides, the CDR3 is TGTGCTAGTGGTTTGGGGGACACTGAAGCTTTCTTT.

This clone appeared once. Additional DNA sequences in this sample encode the identical CDR3. The chain has TRBV4-3 and TRBJ1-2; D is undetermined. Trimming pared 0 bases from V and 4 bases from J, leaving 6 bases between. CDR1 is LGHNA and CDR2 is YSLEER in the germline V gene. This CDR3 is built from 13 residues. The CDR3 reads CASSQDGGYGYTF. CDR3 sequence (DNA): TGCGCCAGCAGCCAAGATGGCGGCTATGGCTACACCTTC.

This rearrangement joins TRBV7-9 to TRBJ2-1, with 9 bases matching TRBD1. Trimming took 4 bases from V and 4 from J; bases not matched to a gene: 2. Germline loops: CDR1 SEHNR, CDR2 FQNEAQ (reference sequence). CDR3 size: 14 residues. Here the CDR3 DNA reads TGTGCCAGCAGCTCGGGACAGGGTTACAATGAGCAGTTCTTC. This gives the protein CASSSGQGYNEQFF.

The V call is TRBV5-6, the J call TRBJ2-1, with 9 bases identical to TRBD1. CDR3 size: 14 residues. Germline V gives CDR1 SGHDT, CDR2 YYEEEE. Germline trimming cut 5 bases from V and 4 bases from J; bases unmatched to any gene: 4. The CDR3 nucleotides read TGTGCCAGCAGGGGACAGGGCAGTTACAATGAGCAGTTCTTC. This encodes CASRGQGSYNEQFF.

This sequence joins TRBV7-9 and TRBJ2-5; 8 nucleotides agree with TRBD2. The V gene end was trimmed by 5 bases and the J gene end by 4 bases; junction bases not matched to a gene: 6. The CDR3 totals 14 residues. Germline assignment: CDR1 SEHNR and CDR2 FQNEAQ (reference sequence). CDR3 nucleotides: TGTGCCAGCAGCCCGAGAGCGGGGGTAGAGACCCAGTACTTC. It is translated as CASSPRAGVETQYF.

The rearrangement links TRBV6-5 to TRBJ2-3; D is perhaps TRBD1 or TRBD2 (6 bases each). The CDR3 loop spans 14 amino acids. Germline loops: CDR1 MNHEY, CDR2 SVGAGI. Trimming removed 5 bases from V and 4 bases from J, with 13 bases in between. The CDR3 DNA follows: TGTGCCAGCAGTGAGGGGGGATCGGCAGATACGCAGTATTTT. Residues: CASSEGGSADTQYF.

Remarks on this clone: This CDR3 is also generated by other DNA sequences in the sample. The chain combines TRBV4-1 with TRBJ2-7, with 7 bases identical to TRBD1. The V and J ends lost 0 bases and 4 bases, in that order; junction bases with no gene match: 9. The CDR3 length is 16 residues. Germline CDR1 MGHRA, CDR2 YSYEKL. CDR3 sequence (DNA): TGCGCCAGCAGCCAAGATTGGCCAGGGGGAAGTTACGAGCAGTACTTC. Translation gives CASSQDWPGGSYEQYF.

This clone turned up a few times. V is TRBV27 and J is TRBJ2-1, with TRBD2 as a possible D gene (6 bases). CDR3 length: 14 amino acids. V lost 4 bases to trimming and J lost 0 bases, with 7 bases between them. CDR1 and CDR2 (germline): MNHEY, SMNVEV (reference sequence). The CDR3 loop reads CASSWGDSYNEQFF. CDR3 bases: TGTGCCAGCAGTTGGGGGGACTCCTACAATGAGCAGTTCTTC.

The chain employs TRBV6-6 and TRBJ1-1; D is uncertain. V dropped 2 bases and J dropped 1 base, with 8 bases sitting between them. CDR1 is MNHNY and CDR2 is SVGAGI in the germline V gene (reference sequence). This CDR3 has 14 amino acids. The CDR3 here is CASSYGQANTEAFF. In DNA form, the CDR3 reads TGTGCCAGCAGTTACGGCCAGGCGAACACTGAAGCTTTCTTT.

The chain employs TRBV29-1 and TRBJ1-4; tentatively, D is TRBD1 (5 bases). The V gene lost 6 bases and the J gene lost 3 bases, with 14 bases spanning the gap. The CDR3 is 14 residues long. CDR1 SQVTM and CDR2 ANQGSEA come from the germline V gene. The DNA for the CDR3 is TGCAGCGTCCGCACCGGGGGGGCTAATGAAAAACTGTTTTTT. Amino acid sequence: CSVRTGGANEKLFF.

This chain uses TRBV9 with TRBJ1-1, with D possibly being TRBD1 (5 bases). The CDR3 totals 15 residues. Germline loops: CDR1 SGDLS, CDR2 YYNGEE. Trimming cost V 4 bases and J 2 bases, with 15 bases left between them. The CDR3 DNA reads as TGTGCCAGCAGCCTCGGAGGGGCCCCTAACACTGAAGCTTTCTTT. It codes for CASSLGGAPNTEAFF. Drawing the rest from reference TRBV9 and TRBJ1-1, the complete variable domain is DSGVTQTPKHLITATGQRVTLRCSPRSGDLSVYWYQQSLDQGLQFLIQYYNGEERAKGNILERFSAQQFPDLHSELNLSSLELGDSALYFCASSLGGAPNTEAFFGQGTRLTVV.